These 23 T cell receptor beta chains were all obtained from the same sample, sequenced in a study of blood T cells in healthy people across ages. Through a sample-barcoded 5' primer and a J-beta primer mix, a second PCR was run for roughly 6 to 11 cycles. MiXCR, run by TCRdb on the 5' RACE reads, gives a single entry per CDR3 protein. The sample carries about 680,000 distinct CDR3 sequences, around half recorded once. Sequencing was done on a sample of blood. The receptors come from a woman aged 60-75 years in good health.

This clonotype was observed a few times. The V gene is TRBV5-1, the J gene TRBJ1-4, with D perhaps matching TRBD1 (5 bases). From germline, CDR1 is SGHRS and CDR2 YFSETQ. The CDR3 is 16 residues long. Trimming removed 2 bases from V and 10 bases from J, with 21 bases in between. The CDR3 nucleotides are TGCGCCAGCAGCTTAGGAACCGGGACGTACTTCGGAAAACTGTTTTTT. The encoded protein is CASSLGTGTYFGKLFF. Full variable domain (remainder filled in from reference TRBV5-1 and TRBJ1-4): KAGVTQTPRYLIKTRGQQVTLSCSPISGHRSVSWYQQTPGQGLQFLFEYFSETQRNKGNFPGRFSGRQFSNSRSEMNVSTLELGDSALYLCASSLGTGTYFGKLFFGSGTQLSVL.

As for this clonotype: One end of the junction does not line up with germline, which may come from a read error. The chain joins TRBV10-3 to TRBJ1-6; a possible D gene is TRBD1 (6 bases). CDR1 ENHRY and CDR2 SYGVKD come from the germline V gene. This CDR3 region has 17 residues. The CDR3 DNA reads TGTGCCATCAGTGACATTCGGGGGCAGGGACCTAATTCACCCCCCCACTTT. The encoded protein is CAISDIRGQGPNSPPHF.

The chain carries TRBV20-1 and TRBJ2-1; 14 bases fit TRBD2. Germline trimming cut 3 bases from V and 0 bases from J; bases unmatched to any gene: 13. This CDR3 spans 20 amino acids. Germline assignment: CDR1 DFQATT and CDR2 SNEGSKA (reference sequence). The CDR3 spells CSASRIETSGRVRSYNEQFF. The CDR3 DNA is TGCAGTGCTAGCCGCATTGAGACTAGCGGGAGGGTTCGCTCCTACAATGAGCAGTTCTTC.

This clonotype was observed at least ten times. The chain is built from TRBV7-9 and TRBJ2-7; D perhaps matches TRBD1 (5 bases). In germline, CDR1 is SEHNR, CDR2 FQNEAQ (reference sequence). This CDR3 contains 14 residues. Trimming took off 3 bases at V and 1 base at J, with 10 bases between the two ends. The CDR3 loop reads CASSFRETSYEQYF. As DNA, the CDR3 is TGTGCCAGCAGCTTCAGGGAAACGTCCTACGAGCAGTACTTC.

This clonotype turned up a few times. The chain links TRBV7-6 to TRBJ2-7, with 9 bases matching TRBD1. Germline V gene lookup returns CDR1 SGHVS and CDR2 FNYEAQ. J gave up 1 base and V 1 base, and 8 bases lay outside the gene matches. The CDR3 consists of 17 residues. For the CDR3, the DNA is TGTGCCAGCAGCTTAGTTGTACAGGGGGCGAGGTCCTACGAGCAGTACTTC. Translation gives CASSLVVQGARSYEQYF.

The chain recombines TRBV29-1 with TRBJ2-7; 11 bases line up with TRBD2. Germline V gene data show CDR1 as SQVTM and CDR2 as ANQGSEA. The V segment lost 8 bases and the J segment 0 bases; nucleotides outside the gene matches: 3. There are 13 residues in the CDR3. CDR3 loop: CSFTSGSSYEQYF. CDR3 in DNA: TGCAGCTTTACTAGCGGGAGCTCCTACGAGCAGTACTTC.

This clonotype appeared a few times. This rearrangement joins TRBV5-1 to TRBJ1-2; D might be TRBD1 (6 bases). Trimming stripped 5 bases from V and 5 bases from J, with 13 bases between. Germline lookup yields CDR1 SGHRS and CDR2 YFSETQ. The CDR3 is 13 residues long. CDR3 nucleotides: TGCGCCAGCAGTCTGAACAGGGAATATGGCTACACCTTC. Its protein is CASSLNREYGYTF.

V and J are TRBV6-1 and TRBJ1-2; 9 bases are a match to TRBD1. The germline CDR1 and CDR2 sequences are MNHNS and SASEGT. There are 14 residues in the CDR3. V was clipped by 2 bases and J by 8 bases; unmatched bases: 6. CDR3 region: CASSEPNRGRGYTF. In nucleotides, the CDR3 is TGTGCCAGCAGTGAACCAAACAGGGGGCGCGGCTACACCTTC.

This clonotype was counted between two and nine times. V gene TRBV27 combines with J gene TRBJ2-7; D may match TRBD1 or TRBD2 (5 bases each). Germline CDR1 MNHEY, CDR2 SMNVEV (reference sequence). Trimming pared 1 base from V and 5 bases from J, leaving 12 bases between. There are 14 residues in the CDR3. CDR3 amino acids: CASSLFGAWDEQYF. The CDR3 region has the DNA TGTGCCAGCAGTTTATTCGGGGCATGGGACGAGCAGTACTTC.

The chain is built from TRBV7-6 and TRBJ1-6; weak D call: TRBD1 (6 bases). The CDR3 contains 15 residues. From germline, CDR1 is SGHVS and CDR2 FNYEAQ. The ends were cut back, 5 bases at V and 8 bases at J, with 16 bases in the middle. CDR3 sequence (DNA): TGTGCCAGCAGCCCCAACAGGGTCGGGGATTCACCCCTCCACTTT. Its protein is CASSPNRVGDSPLHF.

This clonotype is a singleton in its sample. This chain uses TRBV6-2 or TRBV6-3 with TRBJ2-7, with D possibly TRBD2 on 5 matching bases. Germline V lookup: CDR1 MNHEY, CDR2 SVGEGT. V lost 0 bases, J lost 0 bases, and 18 bases lay in between. This CDR3 has 18 amino acids. The CDR3 here is CASSYSREFTASSYEQYF. CDR3 coding DNA: TGTGCCAGCAGTTACTCTAGGGAGTTTACGGCGAGCTCCTACGAGCAGTACTTC.

The V call is TRBV11-2, the J call TRBJ2-3; TRBD2 matches 7 bases. The CDR3 is 14 amino acids. Trimming at V came to 5 bases and at J to 10 bases, leaving 12 bases not matched to a gene. CDR1 and CDR2 from the germline V gene are SGHAT and FQNNGV. The CDR3 sequence: CASSGTAGVLSQYF. CDR3 coding DNA: TGTGCCAGCAGCGGCACGGCGGGAGTTTTGTCGCAGTATTTT. Full variable domain (remainder filled in from reference TRBV11-2 and TRBJ2-3): EAGVAQSPRYKIIEKRQSVAFWCNPISGHATLYWYQQILGQGPKLLIQFQNNGVVDDSQLPKDRFSAERLKGVDSTLKIQPAKLEDSAVYLCASSGTAGVLSQYFGPGTRLTVL.

This clonotype was observed a few times. The chain links TRBV29-1 to TRBJ2-7; 7 bases line up with TRBD1. The CDR3 covers 14 residues. J gave up 7 bases and V 3 bases, and 12 bases lay outside the gene matches. Germline values: CDR1 SQVTM, CDR2 ANQGSEA. Here the CDR3 reads CSVDRDRSYNEQYF. DNA for the CDR3: TGCAGCGTTGACCGGGACAGATCATACAATGAGCAGTACTTC.

The rearrangement joins TRBV9 to TRBJ2-3; TRBD1 matches at 7 bases. Germline assignment: CDR1 SGDLS and CDR2 YYNGEE. After removal of 2 bases from V and 3 bases from J, the junction contained 6 bases not matched to a gene. This CDR3 region has 15 residues. CDR3 amino acids: CASSVGTAPTDTQYF. As DNA, the CDR3 is TGTGCCAGCAGCGTGGGGACAGCTCCAACAGATACGCAGTATTTT. The whole variable domain, filled in from reference TRBV9 and TRBJ2-3, reads DSGVTQTPKHLITATGQRVTLRCSPRSGDLSVYWYQQSLDQGLQFLIQYYNGEERAKGNILERFSAQQFPDLHSELNLSSLELGDSALYFCASSVGTAPTDTQYFGPGTRLTVL.

The chain carries TRBV20-1 and TRBJ1-5, with D maybe TRBD1 (5 bases). The germline CDR1 and CDR2 sequences are DFQATT and SNEGSKA (reference sequence). The CDR3 has 15 amino acids. V was pared by 7 bases and J by 1 base, with 17 bases between. The DNA for the CDR3 is TGCAGTGTAACCACGCCCCGGGACAGCAATCAGCCCCAGCATTTT. It specifies CSVTTPRDSNQPQHF.

The gene calls are TRBV4-2 and TRBJ2-3; 10 positions match TRBD2. The V gene end was trimmed by 11 bases and the J gene end by 5 bases; junction bases not matched to a gene: 10. Germline CDR1 reads LGHNA; CDR2 reads YNFKEQ. CDR3 length equals 14 residues. CDR3 region: CAPEREGRVDTQYF. The CDR3 coding sequence is TGTGCCCCGGAGCGGGAGGGCCGGGTAGATACGCAGTATTTT.

This clonotype was counted once. The chain employs TRBV20-1 and TRBJ2-1; 8 bases agree with TRBD2. Per germline, CDR1 DFQATT and CDR2 SNEGSKA (reference sequence). CDR3 length equals 14 residues. V dropped 4 bases and J dropped 3; count of bases not matched to a gene: 5. CDR3 nucleotide sequence: TGCAGTGCTATAAGCGGGAGTCTCTACAATGAGCAGTTCTTC. It translates to CSAISGSLYNEQFF.

CDR3 in amino acids: CASSLDGGRQETQYF. The CDR3, as DNA: TGTGCCAGCAGCTTAGATGGCGGGAGACAAGAGACCCAGTACTTC. The chain has TRBV7-9 and TRBJ2-5; 7 bases line up with TRBD2. CDR1 SEHNR and CDR2 FQNEAQ come from the germline V gene (reference sequence). The CDR3 has 15 residues. With V trimmed by 1 base and J by 2 bases, 4 bases remained unmatched.

This rearrangement joins TRBV20-1 to TRBJ2-1, with no clear D. Trimming removed 7 bases from V and 9 bases from J, with 13 bases in between. The CDR3 has 11 amino acids. Germline CDR1 reads DFQATT; CDR2 reads SNEGSKA (reference sequence). CDR3 nucleotides: TGCAGTGTTAGTTTCGAGAGTGAGCAGTTCTTC. Translating it yields CSVSFESEQFF.

The V and J genes are TRBV29-1 and TRBJ2-3, with 11 bases fitting TRBD2. V shed 4 bases, J shed 3 bases, and the junction held 3 bases outside the gene matches. CDR3 length: 14 residues. Germline V gene data show CDR1 as SQVTM and CDR2 as ANQGSEA. The CDR3 spells CSVVTSGSTDTQYF. In DNA, the CDR3 is TGCAGCGTTGTCACTAGCGGGAGTACAGATACGCAGTATTTT.

This clonotype appeared many times. The rearrangement uses TRBV7-9 and TRBJ2-7; 8 bases line up with TRBD1. CDR1 and CDR2 (germline): SEHNR, FQNEAQ (reference sequence). The CDR3 runs 17 residues. V shed 5 bases and J 0 bases; nucleotides not matched to a gene: 12. The CDR3 loop is CASSPGGRLPASYEQYF. In DNA, the CDR3 is TGTGCCAGCAGCCCAGGGGGCAGGCTGCCTGCCTCCTACGAGCAGTACTTC.

This clonotype was seen more than once but under ten times. V is TRBV7-6 and J is TRBJ1-4, with 9 bases aligning to TRBD1. This CDR3 is built from 16 residues. Losses at the gene ends were 5 bases for V and 6 bases for J; bases not matched to a gene: 10. Germline-derived CDR1 and CDR2 are SGHVS and FNYEAQ. The DNA of the CDR3 is TGTGCCAGCAGCAGTGAACCGGGACAGGGAGATGAAAAACTGTTTTTT. This gives the protein CASSSEPGQGDEKLFF. Together with reference TRBV7-6 and TRBJ1-4, the CDR3 gives the full variable domain: GAGVSQSPRYKVTKRGQDVALRCDPISGHVSLYWYRQALGQGPEFLTYFNYEAQQDKSGLPNDRFSAERPEGSISTLTIQRTEQRDSAMYRCASSSEPGQGDEKLFFGSGTQLSVL.

This clonotype turned up a few times. The V and J genes are TRBV20-1 and TRBJ2-1, with D possibly TRBD1 on 5 matching bases. The V end was cut by 0 bases, the J end by 4 bases, with 13 bases between. The germline V gene has CDR1 DFQATT and CDR2 SNEGSKA (reference sequence). The length of the CDR3 is 15 residues. The DNA of the CDR3 is TGCAGTGCTAGAGATCTGGGCAGGGCTTACAATGAGCAGTTCTTC. It encodes CSARDLGRAYNEQFF.